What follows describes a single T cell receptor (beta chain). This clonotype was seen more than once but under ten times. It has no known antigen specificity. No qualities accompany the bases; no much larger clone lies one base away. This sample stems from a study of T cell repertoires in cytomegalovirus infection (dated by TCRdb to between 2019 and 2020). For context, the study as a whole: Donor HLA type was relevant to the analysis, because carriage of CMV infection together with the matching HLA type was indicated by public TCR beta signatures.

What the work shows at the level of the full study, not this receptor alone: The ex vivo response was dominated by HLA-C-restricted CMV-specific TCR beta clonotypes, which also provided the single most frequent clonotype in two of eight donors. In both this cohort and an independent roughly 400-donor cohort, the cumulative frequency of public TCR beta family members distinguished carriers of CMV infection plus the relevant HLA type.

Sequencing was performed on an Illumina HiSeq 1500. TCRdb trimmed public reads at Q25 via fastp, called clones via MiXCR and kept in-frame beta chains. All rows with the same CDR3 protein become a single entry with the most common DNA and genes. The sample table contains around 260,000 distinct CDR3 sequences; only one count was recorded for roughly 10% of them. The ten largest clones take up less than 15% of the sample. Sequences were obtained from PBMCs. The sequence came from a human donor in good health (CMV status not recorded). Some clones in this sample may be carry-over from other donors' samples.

The sequence in DNA is TGTGCCAGTAGAAGGGGAGGGGCGCGGACAGACGAAGCTTTCTTT. It codes for CASRRGGARTDEAFF. The rearrangement joined TRBV19 to TRBJ1-1, with a tentative D gene TRBD1 over 6 matching bases. Per the germline V gene (reference sequence), LNHDA is the CDR1 and SQIVND is the CDR2. The germline ends are 22 bases apart after V is trimmed by 6 bases and J by 8 bases. From the cysteine through the phenylalanine, the CDR3 covers 15 amino acids. Just the 45-base CDR3 DNA is kept, in frame starting at base 1.